The subject of this entry is one T cell receptor (beta chain). The CDR3 is made up of 19 amino acids. CDR1 and CDR2 from the germline V gene are SGDLS and YYNGEE. The V gene end was trimmed by 0 bases and the J gene end by 0 bases; junction bases not matched to a gene: 9. The entry originates in a study of blood T cell repertoires in COVID-19. About the research overall: The United States, Italy and Spain supplied acute and convalescent COVID-19 samples. Sources were T cells, B-cell-depleted T cells, or PBMCs; the material itself was cDNA or gDNA.

In the authors' workflow: Amplifying reference gene primers gave estimates of nucleated cell counts. Clones were read by immunoSEQ multiplex PCR, and TCRdb kept only the in-frame ones, dropping some. That table furnishes V, J and clone size, whereas the DNA furnished D and trimming. The sample yields about 85,000 clones, about four fifths seen once. This sequence joins TRBV9 and TRBJ2-3; 11 bases align to TRBD1. The receptor was isolated from a human donor in a cohort sampled during active COVID-19. The sample taken for sequencing was peripheral blood. The DNA of the CDR3 is TGTGCCAGCAGCGTAGCCGCTGGACAGGGGGCCTATAGCACAGATACGCAGTATTTT. Protein product: CASSVAAGQGAYSTDTQYF.